Presented here are 8 T cell receptor beta chains from one specimen sequenced in a study of post-analysis software for immune sequencing data. Study conclusions and caveats: Five TRBV segments occurring more often in patients than controls included TRBV5-6, TRBV5-1 and TRBV20-1.

Tagging with unique molecular identifiers was a feature of the TCR beta cDNA libraries. TCRdb recomputed calls from the PCR reads with MiXCR, one row per CDR3 protein. Among 750,000 to 950,000 distinct CDR3 sequences listed, around 53% were seen once. Antigens of these TCRs are unknown. Material for sequencing was blood. All receptors come from a girl aged 5-17 years with multiple sclerosis.

This chain connects TRBV24-1 to TRBJ2-7, with TRBD2 as a possible D gene (6 bases). The J call may be wrong; the DNA end is better matched by TRBJ2-1. Per the germline V gene, CDR1 is KGHDR and CDR2 is SFDVKD. The CDR3 spans 15 residues. The CDR3 spells CATSDLGDSYNEQFF. The CDR3 DNA reads as TGTGCCACCAGTGATTTGGGGGACTCGTACAATGAGCAGTTCTTC.

The rearrangement joins TRBV4-1 to TRBJ2-6; tentatively, D is TRBD1 or TRBD2 (6 bases each). The CDR3 totals 17 residues. Germline V gene data show CDR1 as MGHRA and CDR2 as YSYEKL. V lost 6 bases and J lost 0, with 15 bases in between. CDR3 nucleotides: TGCGCCAGCAGTACGGGGGCCGTAAACTCTGGGGCCAACGTCCTGACTTTC. Its translation: CASSTGAVNSGANVLTF.

This clonotype was seen only a few times. The chain uses TRBV5-6 and TRBJ1-2, with a possible D match to TRBD1 (5 bases). Germline V gene sequence: CDR1 SGHDT, CDR2 YYEEEE. This CDR3 has 15 residues. Trimming shortened V by 0 bases and J by 4 bases, and 13 bases separated the two germline ends. CDR3 DNA sequence: TGTGCCAGCAGCTTGGCTGTGGGGGGAGTCTATGGCTACACCTTC. It codes for CASSLAVGGVYGYTF.

This clonotype was seen more than once but under ten times. This chain connects TRBV12-3 or TRBV12-4 to TRBJ1-2; 11 bases fit TRBD1. The length of the CDR3 is 15 residues. Trimming removed 5 bases from V and 5 bases from J; junction bases left unmatched: 7. The DNA for the CDR3 is TGTGCCAGCAGTCCGTGGACAGGGGGCCCTTATGGCTACACCTTC. Translating it yields CASSPWTGGPYGYTF.

The gene calls are TRBV20-1 and TRBJ1-2; 9 bases fit TRBD1. CDR3 length equals 14 residues. The V and J ends lost 3 bases and 8 bases, in that order; junction bases with no gene match: 10. Germline V gene data show CDR1 as DFQATT and CDR2 as SNEGSKA (reference sequence). CDR3 protein: CSARTGGSTVGYTF. DNA for the CDR3: TGCAGTGCTAGGACAGGGGGTTCGACTGTAGGCTACACCTTC.

V usage is TRBV6-4 and J usage is TRBJ2-1; D is uncertain. There are 16 residues in the CDR3. With 0 bases removed from V and 6 bases from J, the gap between germline ends came to 15 bases. Germline assignment: CDR1 MRHNA and CDR2 SNTAGT. The CDR3 is CASSDSRGLTFNEQFF. CDR3 coding DNA: TGTGCCAGCAGTGACTCACGCGGTTTGACTTTCAATGAGCAGTTCTTC.

The chain uses TRBV5-1 and TRBJ2-7, with D maybe TRBD2 (5 bases). Germline CDR1 reads SGHRS; CDR2 reads YFSETQ. The CDR3 totals 12 residues. The V end lost 4 bases, the J end lost 10 bases, and 15 bases lay between the germline ends. CDR3 DNA: TGCGCCAGCAGCCGGGAAGAAGCTCCCCAGTACTTC. Its protein product is CASSREEAPQYF.

This clonotype showed up just a few times. CDR3 nucleotide sequence: TGTGCCAGCAGTTACTCCGGGACCCCTACCCAGTACTTC. Its translation: CASSYSGTPTQYF. This chain uses TRBV14 with TRBJ2-7; D assignment may be TRBD1 or TRBD2 (5 bases each). The germline V and J ends were trimmed by 6 bases and 10 bases, with 19 bases remaining between them. Germline V gene lookup returns CDR1 SGHDN and CDR2 FVKESK. The CDR3 is 13 residues long. Looking up the rest from reference TRBV14 and TRBJ2-7 gives the full variable domain: EAGVTQFPSHSVIEKGQTVTLRCDPISGHDNLYWYRRVMGKEIKFLLHFVKESKQDESGMPNNRFLAERTGGTYSTLKVQPAELEDSGVYFCASSYSGTPTQYFGPGTRLTVT.